Shown below are 20 T cell receptor beta chains from a single sample sequenced in a study of T cells in Graves' hyperthyroidism and ophthalmopathy. There were TCR beta CDR3 regions amplified from RNA transcripts. During a first-round RT-PCR of the TCR CDR3, the HTBI primer set was used. MiXCR was run by TCRdb on the multiplex PCR reads, yielding one entry per CDR3 protein. The sample consists of about 600,000 distinct CDR3 sequences, approximately 15% of them appearing once. The source material was blood. The source of these receptors is a woman aged 18-29 years with Graves' ophthalmopathy.

This clonotype was counted many times. This chain links TRBV11-3 with TRBJ2-1; 11 positions match TRBD1. With 5 bases clipped from V and 7 bases from J, the junction kept 10 bases outside the gene matches. The CDR3 consists of 16 residues. Germline values: CDR1 SGHNT, CDR2 YENEEA. CDR3 region: CASSLPWDRGGNEQFF. DNA of the CDR3: TGTGCCAGCAGCCTGCCGTGGGACAGGGGGGGGAATGAGCAGTTCTTC.

V usage is TRBV4-1 and J usage is TRBJ1-6, with TRBD1 identical over 7 bases. V was pared by 3 bases and J by 5 bases, with 4 bases of the junction left unmatched. There are 15 residues in the CDR3. Germline lookup yields CDR1 MGHRA and CDR2 YSYEKL. The CDR3, as DNA: TGCGCCAGCAGCCATCCAGGGGGGCATAATTCACCCCTCCACTTT. Its translation is CASSHPGGHNSPLHF.

This clonotype was observed a single time. Possible read error: a much larger clone is one base away. J is TRBJ1-1 and V is TRBV7-9; D gene ambiguous. The V gene's germline CDR1 is SEHNR and CDR2 FQNEAQ (reference sequence). This CDR3 spans 13 amino acids. The CDR3 loop is CASCFGINTEAFF. CDR3 coding DNA: TGTGCCAGCTGCTTCGGGATCAACACTGAAGCTTTCTTT.

The chain is built from TRBV3-1 and TRBJ2-5; D might be TRBD2 (6 bases). The CDR3 length is 13 residues. The germline V gene encodes CDR1 LGHDT and CDR2 YNNKEL (reference sequence). Trimming removed 4 bases from V and 5 bases from J, with 11 bases in between. CDR3 sequence reads: CASSPGEGETQYF. In nucleotides, the CDR3 is TGTGCCAGCAGCCCGGGGGAAGGGGAGACCCAGTACTTC.

The chain joins TRBV5-1 to TRBJ1-1; D is perhaps TRBD1 (6 bases). The CDR3 has 14 amino acids. V lost 0 bases to trimming and J lost 3 bases, with 9 bases between them. Germline CDR1 reads SGHRS; CDR2 reads YFSETQ. CDR3 in amino acids: CASSLASGDTEAFF. CDR3 DNA sequence: TGCGCCAGCAGCTTGGCCTCAGGGGACACTGAAGCTTTCTTT.

This clonotype was observed at least ten times. The chain is built from TRBV5-1 and TRBJ2-1; TRBD2 aligns across 8 bases. The CDR3 has 15 amino acids. Germline-derived CDR1 and CDR2 are SGHRS and YFSETQ. V gave up 4 bases and J gave up 3 bases; unmatched junction bases: 6. CDR3 in amino acids: CASSIGTSRYNEQFF. The CDR3 DNA is TGCGCCAGCAGCATCGGGACTAGTCGCTACAATGAGCAGTTCTTC.

The chain uses TRBV14 and TRBJ2-5; no clear D gene. With 4 bases removed from V and 2 bases from J, the gap between germline ends came to 14 bases. The germline gives CDR1 SGHDN, CDR2 FVKESK. The CDR3 runs to 15 residues. The CDR3 nucleotides read TGTGCCAGCAGCCCCCTAGGGTCTAAACAAGAGACCCAGTACTTC. Translated: CASSPLGSKQETQYF.

This clonotype was observed at least ten times. This chain connects TRBV7-2 to TRBJ1-1; possible D gene TRBD1, 6 bases. V was cut by 0 bases and J by 2 bases, with 13 bases left in between. Germline V gene data show CDR1 as SGHTA and CDR2 as FQGNSA. CDR3 length equals 16 residues. CDR3 region: CASSLAGGRSNTEAFF. In DNA form, the CDR3 reads TGTGCCAGCAGCTTAGCAGGGGGACGGTCAAACACTGAAGCTTTCTTT.

This clonotype has at least ten counts. The CDR3 DNA follows: TGTGCCAGCAAGCGGGAGGGCCCCGGTGAGCAGTTCTTC. Protein: CASKREGPGEQFF. This sequence joins TRBV6-1 and TRBJ2-1; 10 nucleotides line up with TRBD2. Germline loops: CDR1 MNHNS, CDR2 SASEGT. J gave up 9 bases and V 7 bases, and 6 bases lay outside the gene matches. The CDR3 sequence is 13 residues long.

This clonotype was recorded a few times. V gene TRBV6-2 or TRBV6-3 combines with J gene TRBJ2-7; 13 nucleotides line up with TRBD2. The length of the CDR3 is 18 residues. Per germline, CDR1 MNHEY and CDR2 SVGEGT. Losses at the gene ends were 6 bases for V and 7 bases for J; bases not matched to a gene: 18. CDR3 bases: TGTGCCAGCAGATCGATACCTGGACTAGCGGGAGTTATCGGTGAGCAGTACTTC. This translates into CASRSIPGLAGVIGEQYF.

The chain couples TRBV7-9 to TRBJ2-1; 10 bases map to TRBD2. J was trimmed by 8 bases and V by 8 bases; bases with no gene match: 9. CDR1 is SEHNR and CDR2 is FQNEAQ in the germline V gene (reference sequence). This CDR3 region has 14 residues. CDR3 nucleotide sequence: TGTGCCAGCCGGACTAGCGGCCCGGGGGATGAGCAGTTCTTC. Protein sequence: CASRTSGPGDEQFF.

In the case of this clonotype: At one of its ends the junction is not consistent with the germline gene, which may arise from a read error. The J gene is TRBJ2-2, the V gene TRBV28; 11 positions match TRBD2. Looked up from germline, CDR1 is MDHEN and CDR2 is SYDVKM. This CDR3 has 12 amino acids. The CDR3 loop is CASSLTSGGLFF. For the CDR3, the DNA is TGTGCCAGCAGTTTAACTAGCGGGGGGCTGTTTTTT.

About this clonotype itself: Being one base from a much bigger clone, this may be a read error. The genes are TRBV27 and TRBJ1-4; maybe TRBD1 (5 bases). The CDR3 covers 15 residues. The V gene lost 5 bases and the J gene lost 0 bases, with 10 bases spanning the gap. Germline V gene lookup returns CDR1 MNHEY and CDR2 SMNVEV (reference sequence). CDR3 DNA: TGTGCCAGCAGTGGCGGGGCCGCAACTAATGAAAAACTGTTTTTT. Residues: CASSGGAATNEKLFF. Using reference TRBV27 and TRBJ1-4 for the parts outside the CDR3, the full variable domain is EAQVTQNPRYLITVTGKKLTVTCSQNMNHEYMSWYRQDPGLGLRQIYYSMNVEVTDKGDVPEGYKVSRKEKRNFPLILESPSPNQTSLYFCASSGGAATNEKLFFGSGTQLSVL.

In regard to this clonotype: Germline is not matched at one junction end, which may reflect a read error. The chain couples TRBV4-1 to TRBJ1-4; perhaps TRBD1 as D (5 bases). The CDR3 is 15 residues long. CDR1 is MGHRA and CDR2 is YSYEKL in the germline V gene. CDR3 sequence: CASSQGSQGYEKLFF. The CDR3 DNA sequence: TGTGCCAGCAGCCAAGGGAGCCAGGGTTATGAAAAACTGTTTTTT.

This clonotype has more than one count but fewer than ten. The chain uses TRBV20-1 and TRBJ2-3, with 7 bases fitting TRBD1. The CDR3 spans 19 residues. The germline gives CDR1 DFQATT, CDR2 SNEGSKA (reference sequence). V lost 0 bases and J lost 0; bases outside the gene matches: 15. The CDR3 here is CSARDGTASKGSSTDTQYF. DNA for the CDR3: TGCAGTGCTAGAGATGGGACAGCCAGCAAAGGATCTAGCACAGATACGCAGTATTTT.

The rearrangement joins TRBV19 to TRBJ2-1; 9 bases map to TRBD2. CDR3 length: 16 amino acids. Looked up from germline, CDR1 is LNHDA and CDR2 is SQIVND (reference sequence). J lost 2 bases, V lost 5 bases, and 7 bases had no gene match. The chain's CDR3 is CASSGPGLATYNEQFF. CDR3 DNA sequence: TGTGCCAGTAGTGGACCGGGACTAGCAACCTACAATGAGCAGTTCTTC.

Remarks on this clonotype: It may be a read error: a sequence one base away is much more abundant. V gene TRBV4-2 combines with J gene TRBJ2-1; 7 nucleotides match TRBD1. Germline trimming cut 1 base from V and 2 bases from J; bases unmatched to any gene: 8. CDR3 length equals 17 residues. Germline V lookup: CDR1 LGHNA, CDR2 YNFKEQ. The CDR3 DNA is TGTGCCAGCAGCCAAGGGTGGGACAGCCTTACCTACAATGAGCAGTTCTTC. Protein product: CASSQGWDSLTYNEQFF.

The genes are TRBV19 and TRBJ2-2; TRBD2 is a possible D gene (6 bases). The CDR3 sequence is 18 residues long. Germline V gene data show CDR1 as LNHDA and CDR2 as SQIVND (reference sequence). The ends were cut back, 0 bases at V and 1 base at J, with 15 bases in the middle. The chain's CDR3 is CASSIERARDLNTGELFF. In DNA, the CDR3 is TGTGCCAGTAGTATAGAAAGGGCTAGGGACTTGAACACCGGGGAGCTGTTTTTT.

This clonotype was counted ten times or more. The chain couples TRBV2 to TRBJ1-2, with TRBD1 matching over 8 bases. The germline CDR1 and CDR2 sequences are SNHLY and FYNNEI. Trimming cost V 3 bases and J 8 bases; bases outside gene matches: 2. The CDR3 is 12 amino acids. The CDR3, as DNA: TGTGCCAGCAGTGAGCAGGGGGCCGGCTACACCTTC. Residues: CASSEQGAGYTF.

A word on this clonotype: One end of the junction varies from germline; a read error may be responsible. The gene calls are TRBV29-1 and TRBJ2-3, with 7 bases that match TRBD1. Germline loops: CDR1 SQVTM, CDR2 ANQGSEA. This CDR3 region has 15 residues. The DNA for the CDR3 is TGCAGCGTTGAAGCGGGATGGGACAGCATAGATACGCAGTATTTT. Translated: CSVEAGWDSIDTQYF.